The T cell receptor (beta chain) under discussion was sequenced for a study of blood T cell repertoires in COVID-19. About the study: Specimens from acute and convalescent COVID-19 originated in the United States, Italy and Spain. PBMCs, B-cell-depleted T cells, or T cells were the source of the cDNA or gDNA that made up the material.

As originally analysed: It was from reference gene primer amplification that nucleated cell counts were estimated. Method: immunoSEQ multiplex PCR; TCRdb's copy keeps in-frame clones and lacks some. V, J and clone size are taken as reported in that table, and D and trimming were inferred from the DNA itself. Among 150,000 to 200,000 clones listed, more than 70% were seen once. The CDR3 runs 14 residues. In germline, CDR1 is MDHEN, CDR2 SYDVKM. The V end lost 7 bases, the J end lost 3 bases, and 15 bases lay between the germline ends. J is TRBJ1-2 and V is TRBV28; D uncertain. This TCR was recovered from a woman older than 75 with active or convalescent COVID-19. The sequenced sample consisted of peripheral blood. The CDR3 DNA follows: TGTGCCAGCACCTCCGGACTGGTCGACTATGGCTACACCTTC. Encoded protein: CASTSGLVDYGYTF.